One sample yielded the 21 T cell receptor beta chains listed below, sequenced in a study of shared clonotypes between healthy human individuals. Sequencing was performed with immunoSEQ multiplex PCR; in TCRdb, only in-frame clones are kept and a portion is missing. This table holds approximately 2,000,000 clones, 85% to 95% found once. Cells designated naive CD8 were CD45RO-negative and were positively selected for CCR7, with terminally differentiated effector memory CD45RA+ cells excluded. The sequenced sample consisted of naive CD8+ T cells from PBMCs. These TCRs come from a man aged 18 to 30 in good health. Some clones in this sample may be carry-over from other donors' samples.

This clone was seen a single time. This sample includes further DNA sequences coding for the same CDR3. The rearrangement links TRBV9 to TRBJ2-1, with 8 bases lining up with TRBD2. This CDR3 has 15 amino acids. The V gene end was trimmed by 3 bases and the J gene end by 2 bases; junction bases not matched to a gene: 4. The germline V gene encodes CDR1 SGDLS and CDR2 YYNGEE. CDR3 loop: CASSGSGTTYNEQFF. The CDR3 DNA reads TGTGCCAGCAGCGGTAGCGGGACCACCTACAATGAGCAGTTCTTC.

CDR3 residues: CASSLTLDYEQYF. CDR3 nucleotide sequence: TGTGCCAGCAGTTTAACACTCGACTACGAGCAGTACTTC. The rearrangement joins TRBV27 to TRBJ2-7; D unresolved. The CDR3 consists of 13 residues. From germline, CDR1 is MNHEY and CDR2 SMNVEV (reference sequence). The V end lost 2 bases, the J end lost 3 bases, and 8 bases lay between the germline ends.

This chain connects TRBV29-1 to TRBJ2-1; perhaps D is TRBD1 or TRBD2 (5 bases each). Germline V gene lookup returns CDR1 SQVTM and CDR2 ANQGSEA. V gave up 4 bases and J gave up 6 bases, with 10 bases separating them. The CDR3 covers 12 residues. CDR3 DNA: TGCAGCGTTGTGGGGGATCGCAATGAGCAGTTCTTC. It translates to CSVVGDRNEQFF.

V is TRBV28 and J is TRBJ2-2, with 8 positions matching TRBD1. Unmatched junction bases numbered 7, after V lost 6 bases and J lost 4 bases. CDR1 and CDR2 from the germline V gene are MDHEN and SYDVKM. The CDR3 runs 15 residues. The CDR3 DNA is TGTGCCAGCAGCTCCTACAGGGGGAGCACCGGGGAGCTGTTTTTT. Its protein is CASSSYRGSTGELFF.

This clone was seen just once. The chain couples TRBV7-9 to TRBJ2-2, with 10 bases matching TRBD1. The CDR3 extends over 16 amino acids. CDR1 is SEHNR and CDR2 is FQNEAQ in the germline V gene (reference sequence). The trim removed 6 bases at V and 2 bases at J, leaving 6 bases unmatched. In nucleotides, the CDR3 is TGTGCCAGCAGTTTACGGGACAGGGGTAACACCGGGGAGCTGTTTTTT. This translates into CASSLRDRGNTGELFF.

The chain links TRBV30 to TRBJ1-1; D not resolved. The germline CDR1 and CDR2 sequences are GTSNPN and SVGIG (reference sequence). Between the trimmed V and J ends, which lost 5 bases and 1 base, there was a span of 11 bases. The CDR3 has 13 residues. The CDR3 nucleotides read TGTGCCTGGGGGATACAAAGGAACACTGAAGCTTTCTTT. This translates into CAWGIQRNTEAFF.

The chain has TRBV11-2 and TRBJ2-5; 7 bases are shared with TRBD2. CDR1 and CDR2 (germline): SGHAT, FQNNGV. The CDR3 extends over 16 amino acids. The ends lost 2 bases at V and 5 bases at J; junction bases unmatched: 11. Here the CDR3 DNA reads TGTGCCAGCAGCTTATTGGGGGGAGGGCCTGGGGAGACCCAGTACTTC. Its translation: CASSLLGGGPGETQYF.

The chain carries TRBV6-1 and TRBJ2-7; no definite D call. Germline loops: CDR1 MNHNS, CDR2 SASEGT. CDR3 size: 14 residues. V was cut by 1 base and J by 0 bases, with 7 bases left in between. The CDR3 region is CASSEEHSSYEQYF. As DNA, the CDR3 is TGTGCCAGCAGTGAAGAACACAGCTCCTACGAGCAGTACTTC.

The rearrangement links TRBV15 to TRBJ2-7; unclear D gene. The germline V gene has CDR1 LNHNV and CDR2 YYDKDF (reference sequence). V was trimmed by 6 bases and J by 2 bases, leaving 14 bases between them. The CDR3 sequence is 14 residues long. CDR3 DNA sequence: TGTGCCACCAGTCGTACGGAGCTTACCTACGAGCAGTACTTC. Translated: CATSRTELTYEQYF.

This chain joins TRBV29-1 and TRBJ2-5, with 8 bases that match TRBD1. The DNA end is a closer match to TRBJ2-7, so the J assignment may be wrong. The CDR3 consists of 13 residues. Germline V gene sequence: CDR1 SQVTM, CDR2 ANQGSEA. The CDR3 DNA is TGCAGCGCCGGGGTCAGGGGGCTAAACGAGCAGTACTTC. It specifies CSAGVRGLNEQYF.

This clone occurred once. This sequence joins TRBV7-9 and TRBJ2-7; D perhaps matches TRBD2 (7 bases). The germline gives CDR1 SEHNR, CDR2 FQNEAQ (reference sequence). The CDR3 consists of 14 residues. Between the trimmed V and J ends, which lost 8 bases and 1 base, there was a span of 15 bases. The CDR3 region has the DNA TGTGCCAGCGGGGGGGCTAGCGGTTCCTACGAGCAGTACTTC. Protein sequence: CASGGASGSYEQYF.

CDR3 loop: CSPARSRNYNEQFF. The CDR3 DNA follows: TGCAGCCCCGCTCGTAGCCGGAACTACAATGAGCAGTTCTTC. The J gene is TRBJ2-1, the V gene TRBV29-1; no clear D. The CDR3 runs 14 residues. The V end lost 8 bases, the J end lost 3 bases, and 17 bases lay between the germline ends. Germline-derived CDR1 and CDR2 are SQVTM and ANQGSEA.

The chain recombines TRBV7-9 with TRBJ1-1; TRBD1 matches at 8 bases. In germline, CDR1 is SEHNR, CDR2 FQNEAQ (reference sequence). Trimming cost V 1 base and J 7 bases; bases outside gene matches: 2. The CDR3 spans 13 residues. The DNA of the CDR3 is TGTGCCAGCAGCTTAGAGACAGGGGTTGAAGCTTTCTTT. Translated, it gives CASSLETGVEAFF.

The chain recombines TRBV6-1 with TRBJ1-5; D not resolved. The CDR3 is made up of 13 amino acids. CDR1 is MNHNS and CDR2 is SASEGT in the germline V gene. V was cut by 3 bases and J by 2 bases, with 5 bases left in between. CDR3 sequence: CASSDIGNQPQHF. The CDR3 nucleotides read TGTGCCAGCAGTGATATCGGCAATCAGCCCCAGCATTTT.

With regard to this clone: The sample holds other DNA sequences that translate to the same CDR3. V is TRBV7-6 and J is TRBJ2-7; 8 bases fit TRBD2. Unmatched junction bases numbered 7, after V lost 2 bases and J lost 4 bases. CDR1 SGHVS and CDR2 FNYEAQ come from the germline V gene. This CDR3 is built from 15 residues. CDR3 in amino acids: CASSLRPTGGYEQYF. The CDR3 DNA is TGTGCCAGCAGCTTACGCCCGACGGGGGGGTACGAGCAGTACTTC.

This chain joins TRBV11-2 and TRBJ1-3, with a possible D match to TRBD1 (5 bases). Germline V gene sequence: CDR1 SGHAT, CDR2 FQNNGV. Trimming removed 4 bases from V and 0 bases from J, with 19 bases in between. CDR3 length equals 18 residues. The CDR3 bases are TGTGCCAGCAGCTCACCCTTTACGACAGCTAACTCTGGAAACACCATATATTTT. This translates into CASSSPFTTANSGNTIYF.

On this clone: The same CDR3 can be traced to other DNA sequences in this sample. This chain joins TRBV27 and TRBJ1-1; perhaps TRBD1 as D (5 bases). The CDR3 extends over 14 amino acids. V was pared by 3 bases and J by 1 base, with 9 bases between. In germline, CDR1 is MNHEY, CDR2 SMNVEV (reference sequence). CDR3 nucleotide sequence: TGTGCCAGCAGTTTTATGGGGGGGAACACTGAAGCTTTCTTT. Protein: CASSFMGGNTEAFF.

The chain links TRBV6-1 to TRBJ1-2; D perhaps matches TRBD1 (5 bases). The CDR3 runs to 14 residues. Germline CDR1 reads MNHNS; CDR2 reads SASEGT. Trimming removed 0 bases at V and 7 bases at J, with 12 bases between. The CDR3 loop is CASSEAHGAGGYTF. CDR3 DNA sequence: TGTGCCAGCAGTGAAGCCCACGGGGCCGGTGGCTACACCTTC.

The chain combines TRBV11-2 with TRBJ1-1; 7 bases fit TRBD1. Germline CDR1 reads SGHAT; CDR2 reads FQNNGV. The CDR3 runs to 15 residues. V lost 0 bases and J lost 5; bases outside the gene matches: 6. DNA for the CDR3: TGTGCCAGCAGCTTAGACCGTGGCAGGGGGACTGAAGCTTTCTTT. Residues: CASSLDRGRGTEAFF.

The chain recombines TRBV28 with TRBJ1-5; tentative D call: TRBD1 (6 bases). The germline gives CDR1 MDHEN, CDR2 SYDVKM. The CDR3 loop spans 15 amino acids. Trimming pared 8 bases from V and 0 bases from J, leaving 14 bases between. CDR3 nucleotides: TGTGCCAGCTGCAGGAGACAGGCTAGCAATCAGCCCCAGCATTTT. Protein sequence: CASCRRQASNQPQHF. Combining the CDR3 with reference TRBV28 and TRBJ1-5 gives the whole variable domain DVKVTQSSRYLVKRTGEKVFLECVQDMDHENMFWYRQDPGLGLRLIYFSYDVKMKEKGDIPEGYSVSREKKERFSLILESASTNQTSMYLCASCRRQASNQPQHFGDGTRLSIL.

The rearrangement links TRBV28 to TRBJ1-2; D is uncertain. This CDR3 spans 14 amino acids. CDR1 is MDHEN, CDR2 SYDVKM, per germline. V was shortened by 1 base and J by 8 bases, with 14 bases between the two germline ends. The CDR3 sequence: CASSLLVGPSGYTF. DNA for the CDR3: TGTGCCAGCAGTTTATTGGTAGGGCCATCAGGCTACACCTTC.